Below, 10 T cell receptor beta chains from the same sample are listed, as sequenced in a study of cytomegalovirus exposure and HLA in healthy donors. Generated by immunoSEQ multiplex PCR, the TCRdb table keeps only in-frame clones and is missing some. The table lists 110,000 to 150,000 clones, 88% of them singletons, with around 8% in the top ten. The sequenced sample was PBMCs. These TCRs come from a woman aged 18 to 35 in good health and CMV-seropositive.

The rearrangement links TRBV9 to TRBJ2-3, with 10 bases identical to TRBD1. Germline assignment: CDR1 SGDLS and CDR2 YYNGEE. The CDR3 is 15 residues long. V shed 0 bases, J shed 3 bases, and the junction held 1 base outside the gene matches. The CDR3 sequence: CASSVGTGGTDTQYF. The DNA of the CDR3 is TGTGCCAGCAGCGTAGGGACAGGGGGGACAGATACGCAGTATTTT. Drawing the rest from reference TRBV9 and TRBJ2-3, the complete variable domain is DSGVTQTPKHLITATGQRVTLRCSPRSGDLSVYWYQQSLDQGLQFLIQYYNGEERAKGNILERFSAQQFPDLHSELNLSSLELGDSALYFCASSVGTGGTDTQYFGPGTRLTVL.

The V gene is TRBV19, the J gene TRBJ2-7, with TRBD1 identical over 9 bases. V shed 9 bases and J 5 bases; nucleotides not matched to a gene: 5. This CDR3 comprises 12 residues. Germline CDR1 is LNHDA and CDR2 is SQIVND (reference sequence). The CDR3 DNA is TGTGCCAGCGGGACAGGGCCCAACGAGCAGTACTTC. It translates to CASGTGPNEQYF.

The gene calls are TRBV28 and TRBJ1-2, with TRBD1 as a possible D gene (5 bases). The germline V and J ends were trimmed by 3 bases and 9 bases, with 20 bases remaining between them. The CDR3 consists of 15 residues. The germline V gene encodes CDR1 MDHEN and CDR2 SYDVKM. The CDR3 here is CASSLIGQGQTSYTF. Here the CDR3 DNA reads TGTGCCAGCAGTTTGATCGGGCAGGGTCAAACGAGCTACACCTTC.

Only a few counts were recorded for this clone. Germline and junction disagree at one end, which may indicate a read error. The genes are TRBV7-7 and TRBJ2-5; 7 nucleotides agree with TRBD1. CDR3 length: 13 residues. Germline CDR1 and CDR2: SSHAT and FNYEAQ (reference sequence). The CDR3 bases are TGTGCTAGCAGCTTAGGCAGGGGGGAGACCCAGTACTTC. Amino acid sequence: CASSLGRGETQYF.

The rearrangement uses TRBV2 and TRBJ1-2; 11 nucleotides match TRBD1. This CDR3 has 14 amino acids. Losses at the gene ends were 6 bases for V and 8 bases for J; bases not matched to a gene: 8. From germline, CDR1 is SNHLY and CDR2 FYNNEI. The CDR3 DNA sequence: TGTGCCAGCAGACTAGGACAGGGGGCGCGGGGCTACACCTTC. This sequence encodes CASRLGQGARGYTF.

The genes are TRBV13 and TRBJ2-2; D may be TRBD1 (8 bases). V lost 3 bases and J 7 bases, leaving 21 bases between the germline ends. The V gene's germline CDR1 is PRHDT and CDR2 FYEKMQ (reference sequence). This CDR3 comprises 17 residues. The CDR3 coding sequence is TGTGCCAGCAGCTTCGGACAGGGAGGGAGGATAGGCGGGGAGCTGTTTTTT. The encoded protein is CASSFGQGGRIGGELFF.

The chain combines TRBV5-1 with TRBJ2-1; 7 bases fit TRBD1. Germline trimming cut 0 bases from V and 6 bases from J; bases unmatched to any gene: 6. The CDR3 loop spans 15 amino acids. CDR1 is SGHRS, CDR2 YFSETQ, per germline. The CDR3: CASSLGGTAGNEQFF. CDR3 sequence (DNA): TGCGCCAGCAGCTTGGGGGGGACAGCAGGCAATGAGCAGTTCTTC.

The sample holds a few counts of this clone. The chain has TRBV12-2 and TRBJ1-5. TRBV12-2 is a listed pseudogene. The CDR3 length is 16 residues. The CDR3 sequence is CASRLPPGGLGQPQHF. CDR3 coding DNA: TGTGCAAGTCGCTTACCCCCCGGAGGGTTAGGCCAGCCCCAGCATTTT.

This chain uses TRBV6-6 with TRBJ2-3; D uncertain. CDR3 size: 13 residues. V was shortened by 7 bases and J by 2 bases, with 10 bases between the two germline ends. Germline V lookup: CDR1 MNHNY, CDR2 SVGAGI (reference sequence). This chain's CDR3 is CASTRIITDTQYF. The CDR3 DNA follows: TGTGCCAGCACGCGGATCATCACAGATACGCAGTATTTT.

The V gene is TRBV2, the J gene TRBJ2-3; 13 nucleotides align to TRBD2. With V trimmed by 10 bases and J by 2 bases, 6 bases remained unmatched. This CDR3 contains 15 residues. Germline values: CDR1 SNHLY, CDR2 FYNNEI. For the CDR3, the DNA is TGTGCCATCACTACTAGCGGGGGGGCCACAGATACGCAGTATTTT. This translates into CAITTSGGATDTQYF.